The 6 T cell receptor beta chains below all came from one sample that was sequenced in a study of blood T cell repertoires in COVID-19. Using immunoSEQ multiplex PCR, the repertoire was profiled, and TCRdb retains in-frame clones only, with some absent. The sample consists of roughly 340,000 clones, roughly nine tenths of them appearing once. Sequencing was done on a sample of PBMCs or T cells enriched from blood (not recorded which). These receptors all stem from a man aged 18 to 29 who had recovered from COVID-19.

The rearrangement links TRBV7-8 to TRBJ1-2; the match to TRBD1 covers 7 bases. V lost 5 bases and J lost 4; bases outside the gene matches: 4. Germline CDR1 is SGHVS and CDR2 is FQNEAQ. The CDR3 is 13 amino acids. The CDR3 DNA follows: TGTGCCAGCAGCCCTAGGACAGGCTATGGCTACACCTTC. Encoded protein: CASSPRTGYGYTF.

This rearrangement joins TRBV7-3 to TRBJ2-2; 12 bases match TRBD2. The CDR3 contains 16 residues. In germline, CDR1 is SGHTA, CDR2 FQGTGA. V trimming: 5 bases; J trimming: 1 base; junction bases outside the gene matches: 2. The DNA for the CDR3 is TGTGCCAGCAGCCCGACTAGCGGGGGGAACACCGGGGAGCTGTTTTTT. It translates to CASSPTSGGNTGELFF.

This clone has just one count. The chain employs TRBV28 and TRBJ1-5; D uncertain. Germline CDR1 and CDR2: MDHEN and SYDVKM. Trimming pared 8 bases from V and 7 bases from J, leaving 9 bases between. There are 11 residues in the CDR3. The CDR3 protein is CASARNQPQHF. The CDR3 region has the DNA TGTGCCAGCGCGAGGAACCAGCCCCAGCATTTT.

This clone was detected only once. The chain uses TRBV6-5 and TRBJ1-4; perhaps TRBD1 as D (5 bases). V was cut by 6 bases and J by 7 bases, with 18 bases left in between. The CDR3 loop spans 15 amino acids. Per germline, CDR1 MNHEY and CDR2 SVGAGI. The CDR3 DNA reads TGTGCCAGCAGCAGAGCGGGGCAGGGAGTTGAAAAACTGTTTTTT. This codes for CASSRAGQGVEKLFF.

The V and J genes are TRBV19 and TRBJ2-1; 13 nucleotides agree with TRBD2. This CDR3 is built from 14 residues. J lost 9 bases, V lost 6 bases, and 5 bases had no gene match. Germline assignment: CDR1 LNHDA and CDR2 SQIVND (reference sequence). The CDR3 nucleotides are TGTGCCAGTAGGCGACTAGCGGGGGGAGGTGAGCAGTTCTTC. Its translation: CASRRLAGGGEQFF.

This chain links TRBV2 with TRBJ2-5; D possibly corresponds to TRBD1 (6 bases). Deletions cut 1 base from V and 5 bases from J, with 17 bases between. Germline CDR1 SNHLY, CDR2 FYNNEI. The CDR3 totals 16 residues. The CDR3 loop is CASSEVSGARSETQYF. The CDR3 DNA reads as TGTGCCAGCAGTGAAGTGTCAGGGGCCCGTTCTGAGACCCAGTACTTC. The whole variable domain, filled in from reference TRBV2 and TRBJ2-5, reads EPEVTQTPSHQVTQMGQEVILRCVPISNHLYFYWYRQILGQKVEFLVSFYNNEISEKSEIFDDQFSVERPDGSNFTLKIRSTKLEDSAMYFCASSEVSGARSETQYFGPGTRLLVL.